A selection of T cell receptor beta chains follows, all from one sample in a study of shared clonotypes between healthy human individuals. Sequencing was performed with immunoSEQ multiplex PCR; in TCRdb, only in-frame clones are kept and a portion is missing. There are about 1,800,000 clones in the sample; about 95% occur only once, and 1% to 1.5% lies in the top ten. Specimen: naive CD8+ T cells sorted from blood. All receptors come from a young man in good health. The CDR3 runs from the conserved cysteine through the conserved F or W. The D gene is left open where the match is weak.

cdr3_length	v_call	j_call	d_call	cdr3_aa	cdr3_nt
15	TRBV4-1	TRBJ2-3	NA	CASSQGTAGTDTQYF	TGCGCCAGCAGCCAAGGAACTGCGGGCACAGATACGCAGTATTTT
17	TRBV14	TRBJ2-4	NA	CASSQGPGALQRNIQYF	TGTGCCAGCAGCCAAGGGCCAGGGGCCCTTCAAAGAAACATTCAGTACTTC
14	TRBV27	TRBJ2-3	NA	CASSPPTSTDTQYF	TGTGCCAGCAGTCCACCTACGAGCACAGATACGCAGTATTTT
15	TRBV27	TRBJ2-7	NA	CASSLSDSSSYEQYF	TGTGCCAGCAGTTTATCGGACAGCAGCTCCTACGAGCAGTACTTC
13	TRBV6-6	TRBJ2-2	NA	CASSYVYTGELFF	TGTGCCAGCAGTTACGTCTACACCGGGGAGCTGTTTTTT
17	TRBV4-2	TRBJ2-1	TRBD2	CASSQDPLAGENNEQFF	TGTGCCAGCAGCCAAGACCCTCTGGCGGGAGAGAACAATGAGCAGTTCTTC
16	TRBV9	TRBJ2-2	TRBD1	CASSVVGTGYDGELFF	TGTGCCAGCAGCGTAGTCGGGACAGGGTACGACGGGGAGCTGTTTTTT
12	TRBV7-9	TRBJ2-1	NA	CASSPATNEQFF	TGTGCCAGCAGCCCCGCAACCAATGAGCAGTTCTTC
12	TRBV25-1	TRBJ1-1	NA	CASSYQNTEAFF	TGTGCCAGCAGTTACCAGAACACTGAAGCTTTCTTT
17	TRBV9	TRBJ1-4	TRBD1	CASSCSTLGQVLEKLFF	TGTGCCAGCAGTTGTAGTACCCTCGGACAGGTCCTGGAAAAACTGTTTTTT
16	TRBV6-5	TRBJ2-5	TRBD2	CASSWLAGGPMETQYF	TGTGCCAGCAGTTGGTTAGCGGGGGGGCCGATGGAGACCCAGTACTTC
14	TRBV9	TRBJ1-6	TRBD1	CASSPSSDRAPLHF	TGTGCCAGCAGCCCCTCCTCGGACAGGGCACCCCTCCACTTT
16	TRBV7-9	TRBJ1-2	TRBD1	CASSSTPGQGNYGYTF	TGTGCCAGCAGCTCCACCCCAGGACAGGGGAATTATGGCTACACCTTC
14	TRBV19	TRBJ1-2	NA	CASSFLPVRDGYTF	TGTGCCAGTAGTTTCCTACCGGTCAGGGACGGCTACACCTTC
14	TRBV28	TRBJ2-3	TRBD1	CASTDRGLTDTQYF	TGTGCCAGCACAGACAGGGGGCTAACAGATACGCAGTATTTT
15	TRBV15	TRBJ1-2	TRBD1	CATSRDTLGTDGYTF	TGTGCCACCAGCAGAGATACCCTCGGGACAGATGGCTACACCTTC
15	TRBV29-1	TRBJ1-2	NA	CSVDRGGPINYGYTF	TGCAGCGTTGATCGTGGGGGCCCCATTAACTATGGCTACACCTTC
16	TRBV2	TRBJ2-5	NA	CATSPGPWTEQETQYF	TGTGCCACATCGCCAGGCCCTTGGACAGAGCAAGAGACCCAGTACTTC
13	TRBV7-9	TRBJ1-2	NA	CASSLGAGVDYTF	TGTGCCAGCAGCTTAGGGGCCGGTGTCGACTACACCTTC
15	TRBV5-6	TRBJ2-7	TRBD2	CASSPRGSGVHEQYF	TGTGCCAGCAGCCCGCGGGGTAGCGGGGTCCACGAGCAGTACTTC
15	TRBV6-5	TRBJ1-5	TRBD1	CASSGGTGRNQPQHF	TGTGCCAGCAGTGGGGGGACAGGACGCAATCAGCCCCAGCATTTT
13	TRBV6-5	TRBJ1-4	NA	CASSQGFNEKLFF	TGTGCCAGCAGCCAGGGGTTTAATGAAAAACTGTTTTTT
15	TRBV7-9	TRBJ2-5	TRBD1	CASRPTGGGTETQYF	TGTGCCAGCAGGCCTACAGGGGGCGGCACGGAGACCCAGTACTTC
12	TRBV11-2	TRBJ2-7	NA	CASSLGRFEQYF	TGTGCCAGCAGCTTAGGAAGATTTGAGCAGTACTTC